This T cell receptor (beta chain) was captured by sequencing in a study of cytomegalovirus exposure and HLA in healthy donors. The germline V gene encodes CDR1 SSHAT and CDR2 FNYEAQ (reference sequence). The CDR3 is made up of 14 amino acids. Study conclusions and caveats: V- and J-gene trimming in TCR beta was tied to a missense DCLRE1C variant by an analysis performed later.

13 Jbeta primers and 60 Vbeta primers were used for the PCR. Measured with immunoSEQ multiplex PCR; TCRdb has only the in-frame clones, and not every one. The profile shows some 120,000 clones, approximately 80% of them singletons. Concerning this clone: Its antigen is undetermined. At one end the junction does not follow the germline gene, possibly because of a read error.

Sequences were obtained from PBMCs. This chain uses TRBV7-7 with TRBJ2-5; 8 bases agree with TRBD1. The TCR sequence derives from a woman aged 18-29 years in good health and CMV-seropositive. The CDR3 sequence is CASSKTGVQETQYF. For the CDR3, the DNA is TGTGCTAGCAGCAAGACAGGGGTGCAAGAGACCCAGTACTTC.